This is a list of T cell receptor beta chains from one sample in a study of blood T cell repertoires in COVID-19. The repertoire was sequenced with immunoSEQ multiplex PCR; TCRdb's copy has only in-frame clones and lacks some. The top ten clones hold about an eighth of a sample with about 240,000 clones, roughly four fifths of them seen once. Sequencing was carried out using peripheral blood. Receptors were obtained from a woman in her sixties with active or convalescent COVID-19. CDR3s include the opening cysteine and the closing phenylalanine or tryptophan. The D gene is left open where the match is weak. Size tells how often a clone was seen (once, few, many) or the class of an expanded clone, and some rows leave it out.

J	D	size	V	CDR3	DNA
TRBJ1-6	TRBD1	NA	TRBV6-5	CASSYPPDRVNSPLHF	TGTGCCAGCAGTTACCCTCCTGACAGGGTAAATTCACCCCTCCACTTT
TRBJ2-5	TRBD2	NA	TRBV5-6	CASSLLSSGVKTQYF	TGTGCCAGCAGCTTGTTGTCTAGCGGGGTGAAGACCCAGTACTTC
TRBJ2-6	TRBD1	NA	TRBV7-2	CASSLEVGGANSGANVLTF	TGTGCCAGCAGCTTAGAAGTAGGGGGCGCTAACTCTGGGGCCAACGTCCTGACTTTC
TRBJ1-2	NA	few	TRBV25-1	CASSLGPYGYTF	TGTGCCAGCAGTCTAGGCCCATATGGCTACACCTTC
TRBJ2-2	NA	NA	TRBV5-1	CASSLPGEYTGELFF	TGCGCCAGCAGCTTGCCAGGGGAGTACACCGGGGAGCTGTTTTTT
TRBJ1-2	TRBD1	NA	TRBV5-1	CASSLAGTAGYTF	TGCGCCAGCAGCTTGGCCGGGACAGCTGGCTACACCTTC
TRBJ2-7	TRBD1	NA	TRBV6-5	CASSPGQVAYEQYF	TGTGCCAGCAGCCCAGGACAGGTTGCCTACGAGCAGTACTTC
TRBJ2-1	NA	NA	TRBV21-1	CASSLDRGRKIDYNEQFF	TGTGCCAGCAGCCTTGACAGGGGGCGCAAGATTGACTACAATGAGCAGTTCTTC
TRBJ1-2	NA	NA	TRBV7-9	CASSLAGVQAGYTF	TGTGCCAGCAGCTTAGCAGGCGTCCAGGCTGGCTACACCTTC
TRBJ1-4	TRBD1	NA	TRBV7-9	CASSSTGTVNEKLFF	TGTGCCAGCAGCTCGACAGGGACAGTTAATGAAAAACTGTTTTTT
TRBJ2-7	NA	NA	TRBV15	CATSRAGGGWYEQYF	TGTGCCACCAGCAGAGCGGGTGGGGGGTGGTACGAGCAGTACTTC
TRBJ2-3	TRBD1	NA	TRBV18	CASSAFGQGARDTQYF	TGTGCCAGCTCCGCTTTCGGGCAGGGGGCAAGAGATACGCAGTATTTT
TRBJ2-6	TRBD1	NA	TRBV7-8	CASSFKPGQGNSGANVLTF	TGTGCCAGCAGCTTTAAACCGGGACAGGGGAACTCTGGGGCCAACGTCCTGACTTTC
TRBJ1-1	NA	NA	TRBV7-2	CASSFQDSRNTEAFF	TGTGCCAGCAGCTTTCAGGACAGTAGGAACACTGAAGCTTTCTTT
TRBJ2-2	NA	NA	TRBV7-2	CASSLVRNTGELFF	TGTGCCAGCAGCTTAGTCCGGAACACCGGGGAGCTGTTTTTT
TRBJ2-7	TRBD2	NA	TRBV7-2	CASSLGGAGTSGAGEQYF	TGTGCCAGCAGCTTAGGAGGGGCCGGGACTAGCGGGGCTGGGGAGCAGTACTTC
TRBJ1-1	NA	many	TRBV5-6	CASSKRAEAFF	TGTGCCAGCAGCAAGCGGGCTGAAGCTTTCTTT
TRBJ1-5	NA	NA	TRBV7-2	CASSFEGDYINQPQHF	TGTGCCAGCAGCTTCGAAGGGGACTATATCAATCAGCCCCAGCATTTT
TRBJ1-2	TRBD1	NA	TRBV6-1	CASSHRTGKYGYTF	TGTGCCAGCAGCCACCGGACAGGGAAGTATGGCTACACCTTC
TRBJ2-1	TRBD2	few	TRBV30	CAWSGGGAMQFF	TGTGCCTGGAGTGGCGGGGGGGCGATGCAGTTCTTC